This T cell receptor (beta chain) was profiled in a study of control samples from healthy donors and cancer patients. TCRdb's copy holds only in-frame clones and misses some; the assay was immunoSEQ multiplex PCR. Of 150,000 to 200,000 clones listed, around 90% were seen once; the top ten hold about 12%. The CDR3 has 11 amino acids. The germline gives CDR1 GTSNPN, CDR2 SVGIG (reference sequence). V was cut by 7 bases and J by 1 base, with 7 bases left in between. The chain carries TRBV30 and TRBJ1-1, with D hard to call. This clonotype was sampled from a man under 40 in good health. Sequences were obtained from blood. For the CDR3, the DNA is TGTGCCTTTAACAAGAACACTGAAGCTTTCTTT. This encodes CAFNKNTEAFF.